These 17 T cell receptor beta chains share one sample of origin, sequenced in a study of identical twins. TCRdb re-derived calls from the 5' RACE reads in MiXCR, one entry per CDR3 protein. Among roughly 720,000 distinct CDR3 sequences listed, roughly 20% were seen once. These same records also appear under a second study, on T cells expressing NK-cell markers.

Material: PBMCs. The receptor set was obtained from a woman aged 18-29 years in good health.

The rearrangement joins TRBV10-3 to TRBJ1-4; perhaps TRBD1 as D (6 bases). This CDR3 is 17 amino acids long. CDR1 ENHRY and CDR2 SYGVKD come from the germline V gene. V was shortened by 5 bases and J by 6 bases, with 22 bases between the two germline ends. CDR3 protein: CAISSAGAWTNHEKLFF. The CDR3 DNA reads as TGTGCCATCAGTTCGGCGGGGGCTTGGACGAATCATGAAAAACTGTTTTTT.

V usage is TRBV9 and J usage is TRBJ2-3, with a tentative D call TRBD2 (5 bases). The germline V and J ends were trimmed by 0 bases and 4 bases, with 9 bases remaining between them. CDR3 length: 14 amino acids. The germline CDR1 and CDR2 sequences are SGDLS and YYNGEE. DNA for the CDR3: TGTGCCAGCAGCGTAGATGGGAGTTCAGATACGCAGTATTTT. It yields the protein CASSVDGSSDTQYF.

The table lists this clonotype with many counts. The DNA for the CDR3 is TGTGCCAGCACGAGGACAGGGGGAACTGAAGCTTTCTTT. Translation: CASTRTGGTEAFF. The V gene is TRBV2, the J gene TRBJ1-1, with 10 bases matching TRBD1. V dropped 7 bases and J dropped 5; count of bases not matched to a gene: 4. Germline V lookup: CDR1 SNHLY, CDR2 FYNNEI. The CDR3 runs 13 residues.

The J gene is TRBJ2-1, the V gene TRBV11-2; weak D call: TRBD2 (6 bases). CDR3 length: 18 amino acids. V was trimmed by 3 bases and J by 9 bases, leaving 27 bases between them. Germline CDR1 is SGHAT and CDR2 is FQNNGV. The CDR3: CASSFFRTGTDFLTEQFF. The CDR3 DNA sequence: TGTGCCAGCAGCTTTTTCCGGACTGGGACTGATTTTTTGACTGAGCAGTTCTTC. The variable domain in full, with the rest retrieved from reference TRBV11-2 and TRBJ2-1, is EAGVAQSPRYKIIEKRQSVAFWCNPISGHATLYWYQQILGQGPKLLIQFQNNGVVDDSQLPKDRFSAERLKGVDSTLKIQPAKLEDSAVYLCASSFFRTGTDFLTEQFFGPGTRLTVL.

The table lists this clonotype with a few counts. The rearrangement links TRBV7-2 to TRBJ2-1; 8 positions agree with TRBD1. CDR1 and CDR2 (germline): SGHTA, FQGNSA. The CDR3 totals 16 residues. Unmatched junction bases numbered 6, after V lost 0 bases and J lost 5 bases. In nucleotides, the CDR3 is TGTGCCAGCAGCTTAGCGACAGGGGCCGGACACAATGAGCAGTTCTTC. Translated: CASSLATGAGHNEQFF.

The chain employs TRBV27 and TRBJ2-7; D ambiguous. The V end lost 2 bases, the J end lost 3 bases, and 14 bases lay between the germline ends. Germline V gene lookup returns CDR1 MNHEY and CDR2 SMNVEV (reference sequence). CDR3 length: 15 amino acids. The CDR3 nucleotides read TGTGCCAGCAGTTTACTCCTAACCCGCGACTACGAGCAGTACTTC. Translation gives CASSLLLTRDYEQYF.

Ten or more counts support this clonotype. The chain is built from TRBV5-6 and TRBJ2-4, with 7 positions matching TRBD1. This CDR3 contains 16 residues. Looked up from germline, CDR1 is SGHDT and CDR2 is YYEEEE. Trimming cost V 2 bases and J 5 bases; bases outside gene matches: 10. The CDR3 region is CASSLQGSGRENIQYF. The CDR3 coding sequence is TGTGCCAGCAGCTTACAGGGGTCCGGGCGTGAAAACATTCAGTACTTC.

The rearrangement links TRBV28 to TRBJ2-3, with 7 bases lining up with TRBD2. In germline, CDR1 is MDHEN, CDR2 SYDVKM. V was clipped by 6 bases and J by 1 base; unmatched bases: 7. CDR3 length equals 15 residues. The CDR3 DNA reads TGTGCCAGCAGCCTCCTCCTAGCGGGCACAGATACGCAGTATTTT. It encodes CASSLLLAGTDTQYF.

This chain uses TRBV3-1 with TRBJ2-2; TRBD1 aligns across 12 bases. This CDR3 contains 15 residues. The V and J ends lost 4 bases and 6 bases, in that order; junction bases with no gene match: 3. From germline, CDR1 is LGHDT and CDR2 YNNKEL (reference sequence). The CDR3 DNA reads TGTGCCAGCAGCCCGGGACAGGGGGCAGCCGGGGAGCTGTTTTTT. This encodes CASSPGQGAAGELFF. Complete variable domain (other parts from reference TRBV3-1 and TRBJ2-2): DTAVSQTPKYLVTQMGNDKSIKCEQNLGHDTMYWYKQDSKKFLKIMFSYNNKELIINETVPNRFSPKSPDKAHLNLHINSLELGDSAVYFCASSPGQGAAGELFFGEGSRLTVL.

V and J are TRBV11-2 and TRBJ2-2; D assignment may be TRBD1 or TRBD2 (6 bases each). V was clipped by 3 bases and J by 1 base, with 15 bases between them. This CDR3 has 17 amino acids. Germline CDR1 reads SGHAT; CDR2 reads FQNNGV. The CDR3 DNA follows: TGTGCCAGCAGCTTTAAAGGGGGGAGCGTGAACACCGGGGAGCTGTTTTTT. Translated, it gives CASSFKGGSVNTGELFF.

This chain links TRBV5-1 with TRBJ2-1; D could derive from TRBD1 or TRBD2 (6 bases each). CDR1 is SGHRS, CDR2 YFSETQ, per germline. V was cut by 5 bases and J by 10 bases, with 13 bases left in between. This CDR3 is built from 12 residues. CDR3 region: CASSGTGAEQFF. In nucleotides, the CDR3 is TGCGCCAGCAGTGGGACGGGGGCCGAGCAGTTCTTC.

This clonotype was seen a few times. The rearrangement uses TRBV10-2 and TRBJ2-3, with 10 bases that match TRBD2. J gave up 3 bases and V 4 bases, and 4 bases lay outside the gene matches. Germline-derived CDR1 and CDR2 are WSHSY and SAAADI. CDR3 length equals 15 residues. DNA for the CDR3: TGCGCCAGCAGTGGCCCTAGCGGGAGTACAGATACGCAGTATTTT. Its protein product is CASSGPSGSTDTQYF.

The table lists this clonotype with a few counts. The chain combines TRBV6-5 with TRBJ2-7; D possibly matches TRBD1 or TRBD2 (5 bases each). Germline assignment: CDR1 MNHEY and CDR2 SVGAGI. The length of the CDR3 is 15 residues. V lost 4 bases, J lost 0 bases, and 13 bases lay in between. The CDR3 protein is CASSSQGAGSYEQYF. The CDR3 coding sequence is TGTGCCAGCAGTTCGCAAGGGGCGGGCTCCTACGAGCAGTACTTC.

This clonotype was observed a handful of times. This chain connects TRBV6-6 to TRBJ2-1, with D hard to call. The V end lost 0 bases, the J end lost 10 bases, and 7 bases lay between the germline ends. This CDR3 is built from 12 residues. CDR1 MNHNY and CDR2 SVGAGI come from the germline V gene (reference sequence). CDR3 residues: CASSYSTREQFF. The CDR3 DNA reads as TGTGCCAGCAGTTACTCGACTCGGGAGCAGTTCTTC.

V usage is TRBV29-1 and J usage is TRBJ2-2; 11 bases map to TRBD2. Germline V lookup: CDR1 SQVTM, CDR2 ANQGSEA. The trim removed 7 bases at V and 7 bases at J, leaving 8 bases unmatched. This CDR3 region has 14 residues. This CDR3 reads CSALAGGPHGELFF. CDR3 DNA sequence: TGCAGCGCCTTAGCGGGAGGGCCGCACGGGGAGCTGTTTTTT.

The V and J genes are TRBV5-1 and TRBJ1-1; D is unclear. Germline CDR1 reads SGHRS; CDR2 reads YFSETQ. Trimming stripped 5 bases from V and 7 bases from J, with 18 bases between. The CDR3 is made up of 14 amino acids. In nucleotides, the CDR3 is TGCGCCAGCAGGCATGAGGTTGGGAAAATTGAAGCTTTCTTT. Translation: CASRHEVGKIEAFF.

This chain links TRBV7-8 with TRBJ2-4; D remains ambiguous. The CDR3 contains 14 residues. The V end lost 0 bases, the J end lost 3 bases, and 6 bases lay between the germline ends. In germline, CDR1 is SGHVS, CDR2 FQNEAQ. The CDR3 sequence: CASSLAELKNIQYF. In nucleotides, the CDR3 is TGTGCCAGCAGCTTAGCAGAGCTCAAAAACATTCAGTACTTC.